What follows are 8 T cell receptor beta chains derived from one specimen sequenced in a study of human T cells and chemical hapten exposure. Each CDR3 protein gets one entry after TCRdb re-called the RACE reads with MiXCR. The data show fewer than 350,000 distinct CDR3 sequences, with about 7.7% seen just once and roughly 1.2% held by the top ten. Regarding time point: pre-sensitization, week 0. Sample treatment: therapeutic diphenylcyclopropenone sensitization with weekly scalp DPC. The sequencing used whole blood, collected in connection with sensitization to the hapten diphenylcyclopropenone (DPC). The receptor source for this set is a man aged 18 to 35 with alopecia areata. Some clones in this sample may be carry-over from other donors' samples.

This clonotype was counted at least ten times. The chain joins TRBV14 to TRBJ2-2, with no clear D. Per the germline V gene, CDR1 is SGHDN and CDR2 is FVKESK. The CDR3 is made up of 13 amino acids. V was trimmed by 4 bases and J by 4 bases, leaving 7 bases between them. CDR3 amino acids: CASSPTGTGELFF. DNA of the CDR3: TGTGCCAGCAGCCCGACGGGCACCGGGGAGCTGTTTTTT.

In this sample, this clonotype turned up a few times. The chain uses TRBV9 and TRBJ2-5; 7 nucleotides align to TRBD1. J lost 4 bases, V lost 7 bases, and 7 bases had no gene match. CDR1 is SGDLS, CDR2 YYNGEE, per germline. This CDR3 region has 13 residues. The CDR3 protein is CASGTGALETQYF. CDR3 nucleotides: TGTGCCAGCGGAACAGGGGCCCTAGAGACCCAGTACTTC.

The V call is TRBV5-5, the J call TRBJ2-3, with D hard to call. Germline V CDR1 and CDR2: SGHKS, YYEKEE (reference sequence). The ends were cut back, 4 bases at V and 0 bases at J, with 15 bases in the middle. This CDR3 region has 16 residues. CDR3 sequence (DNA): TGTGCCAGCAGCCGGGCAGGTCTGGGGAGCACAGATACGCAGTATTTT. Its protein is CASSRAGLGSTDTQYF.

The chain uses TRBV4-2 and TRBJ1-4; 7 bases fit TRBD1. This CDR3 spans 16 amino acids. Germline V gene lookup returns CDR1 LGHNA and CDR2 YNFKEQ. The V and J ends lost 0 bases and 5 bases, in that order; junction bases with no gene match: 6. CDR3 DNA sequence: TGTGCCAGCAGCCAAGATGGGACAGCGCGCAATGAAAAACTGTTTTTT. Protein: CASSQDGTARNEKLFF.

This clonotype was seen a handful of times. The chain has TRBV6-1 and TRBJ1-3; 8 bases match TRBD1. The V gene end was trimmed by 1 base and the J gene end by 0 bases; junction bases not matched to a gene: 2. The CDR3 totals 16 residues. Germline V gene sequence: CDR1 MNHNS, CDR2 SASEGT. The CDR3 bases are TGTGCCAGCAGTGAAGTCAGGGGGCCCTCTGGAAACACCATATATTTT. This gives the protein CASSEVRGPSGNTIYF.

This clonotype occurred a few times. This chain connects TRBV12-3 or TRBV12-4 to TRBJ1-1; D is undetermined. V lost 3 bases and J 3 bases, leaving 11 bases between the germline ends. The CDR3 length is 14 residues. CDR3 amino acids: CASSFLGSHTEAFF. The CDR3 DNA reads as TGTGCCAGCAGTTTTCTCGGCAGCCACACTGAAGCTTTCTTT.

This clonotype has just a few counts. V usage is TRBV28 and J usage is TRBJ1-6; D gene unclear. The CDR3 covers 12 residues. CDR1 MDHEN and CDR2 SYDVKM come from the germline V gene. Trimming took 2 bases from V and 10 from J, leaving 6 bases between them. CDR3 sequence reads: CASSLVGSPLHF. The DNA for the CDR3 is TGTGCCAGCAGTTTAGTAGGCTCACCCCTCCACTTT.

The rearrangement links TRBV19 to TRBJ2-1; 7 bases are shared with TRBD2. The CDR3 extends over 15 amino acids. The junction had 11 bases not matched to a gene; V was cut back by 5 bases and J by 7 bases. The germline CDR1 and CDR2 sequences are LNHDA and SQIVND (reference sequence). CDR3 in DNA: TGTGCCAGTAGTCATCGGACTAGAGTGGGGAATGAGCAGTTCTTC. Amino acids: CASSHRTRVGNEQFF. The whole variable domain, remainder taken from reference TRBV19 and TRBJ2-1, is DGGITQSPKYLFRKEGQNVTLSCEQNLNHDAMYWYRQDPGQGLRLIYYSQIVNDFQKGDIAEGYSVSREKKESFPLTVTSAQKNPTAFYLCASSHRTRVGNEQFFGPGTRLTVL.